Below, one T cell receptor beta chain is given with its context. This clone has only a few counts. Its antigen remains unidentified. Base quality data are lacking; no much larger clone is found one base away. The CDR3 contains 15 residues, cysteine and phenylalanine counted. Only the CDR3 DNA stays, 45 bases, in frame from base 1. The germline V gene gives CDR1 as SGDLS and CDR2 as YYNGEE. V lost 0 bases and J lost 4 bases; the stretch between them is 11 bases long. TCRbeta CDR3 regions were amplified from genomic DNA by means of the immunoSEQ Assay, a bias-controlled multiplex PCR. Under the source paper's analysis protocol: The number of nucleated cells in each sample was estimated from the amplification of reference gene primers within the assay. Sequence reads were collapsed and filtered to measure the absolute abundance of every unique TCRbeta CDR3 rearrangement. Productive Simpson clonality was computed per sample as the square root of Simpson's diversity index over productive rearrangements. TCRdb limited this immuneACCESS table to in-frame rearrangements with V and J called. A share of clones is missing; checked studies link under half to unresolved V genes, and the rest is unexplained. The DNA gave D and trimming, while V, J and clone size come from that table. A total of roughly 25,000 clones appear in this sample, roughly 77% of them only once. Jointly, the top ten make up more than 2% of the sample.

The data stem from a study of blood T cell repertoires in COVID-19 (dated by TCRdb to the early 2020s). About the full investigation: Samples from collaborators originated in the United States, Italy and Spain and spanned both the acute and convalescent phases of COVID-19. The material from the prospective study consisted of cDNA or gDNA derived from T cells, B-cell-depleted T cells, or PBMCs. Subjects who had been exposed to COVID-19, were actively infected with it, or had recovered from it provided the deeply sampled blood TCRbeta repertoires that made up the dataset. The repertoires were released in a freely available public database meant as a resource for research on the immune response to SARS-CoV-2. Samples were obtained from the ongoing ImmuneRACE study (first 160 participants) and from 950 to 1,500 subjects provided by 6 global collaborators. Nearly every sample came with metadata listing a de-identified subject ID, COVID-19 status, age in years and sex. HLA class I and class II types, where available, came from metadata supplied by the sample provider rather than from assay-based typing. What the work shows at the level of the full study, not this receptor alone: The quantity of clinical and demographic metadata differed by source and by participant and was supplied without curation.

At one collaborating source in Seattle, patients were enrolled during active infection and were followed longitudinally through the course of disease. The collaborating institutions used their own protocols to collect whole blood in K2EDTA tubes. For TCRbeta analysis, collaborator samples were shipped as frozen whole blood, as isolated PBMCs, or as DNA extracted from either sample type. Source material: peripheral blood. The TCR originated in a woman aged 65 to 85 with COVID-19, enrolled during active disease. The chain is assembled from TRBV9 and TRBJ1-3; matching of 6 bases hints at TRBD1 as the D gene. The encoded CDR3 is CASSVAAGAGNTIYF. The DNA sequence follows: TGTGCCAGCAGCGTAGCGGCAGGGGCAGGAAACACCATATATTTT.